The T cell receptor (beta chain) described here comes from a study of neurological immune-mediated disorders. The cDNA was generated by 5'RACE with 10-nucleotide random UMIs. TCRdb analysed the 5' RACE reads with MiXCR anew, one entry per CDR3 protein. Among about 15,000 distinct CDR3 sequences listed, under 3.5% were seen once. The germline gives CDR1 SGHKS, CDR2 YYEKEE (reference sequence). The CDR3 is 15 residues long. Trimming removed 0 bases from V and 0 bases from J, with 7 bases in between. By share, this clonotype counts as medium-sized (0.01 to 0.1%). The chain recombines TRBV5-5 with TRBJ2-1; possibly TRBD1 for D (5 bases). The sequenced sample consisted of CD8+ T cells from blood. This receptor was obtained from a middle-aged woman in good health. CDR3 protein: CASSLDRSSYNEQFF. CDR3 sequence (DNA): TGTGCCAGCAGCTTGGACAGGAGCTCCTACAATGAGCAGTTCTTC.